This T cell receptor (beta chain) was sequenced for a study of cytomegalovirus exposure and HLA in healthy donors. In the study overall: Inside one of the first data releases sat around 85 million unique TCRs taken from HLA-typed donors. Overall study findings and caveats: A cluster of highly shared sequence variants was likely a sequencing artifact. Cytomegalovirus association was listed for 150 or so TCR beta chains.

PCR employed 60 Vbeta and 13 Jbeta primers. Produced via immunoSEQ multiplex PCR; TCRdb's table is partial and in-frame only. The table shows some 200,000 clones, with 73% occurring only once. As regards this clone: Antigen unknown.

The ends were cut back, 0 bases at V and 3 bases at J, with 8 bases in the middle. This CDR3 spans 15 amino acids. Germline-derived CDR1 and CDR2 are MGHDK and SYGVNS. Healthy individuals who donated bone marrow served as the donors. V is TRBV25-1 and J is TRBJ1-4, with D hard to call. Sequenced sample: PBMCs. The TCR sequence derives from a woman in her 30s in good health and CMV-seronegative. The CDR3 region is CASSEYVAANEKLFF. CDR3 bases: TGTGCCAGCAGTGAATATGTGGCTGCTAATGAAAAACTGTTTTTT.